This T cell receptor beta chain was identified in a study of shared clonotypes between healthy human individuals. The germline V gene has CDR1 SGHRS and CDR2 YFSETQ. V lost 0 bases to trimming and J lost 16 bases; unmatched junction nucleotides: 12. This CDR3 spans 16 amino acids. Method: immunoSEQ multiplex PCR; TCRdb's copy keeps in-frame clones and lacks some. The repertoire consists of 700,000 or so clones, with approximately 79% occurring once and the leading ten covering 1.5% to 2%. The chain has TRBV5-1 and TRBJ2-1; 14 nucleotides agree with TRBD2. This TCR was sampled from a woman aged 25-40 years in good health. What was sequenced was memory CD4+ T cells sorted from blood. Subset reported: CD45RA-negative fraction. The DNA for the CDR3 is TGCGCCAGCAGCTTGGGGGGGACTAGCGGGAGACGCCGACAATTCTTC. It is translated as CASSLGGTSGRRRQFF.